Below, one T cell receptor beta chain is given with its context. CDR3 size: 16 residues. The V gene lost 4 bases and the J gene lost 7 bases, with 19 bases spanning the gap. Germline V gives CDR1 LNHDA, CDR2 SQIVND (reference sequence). The data are from a study of T cell changes during pregnancy in multiple sclerosis. Sequenced by immunoSEQ multiplex PCR; TCRdb stores in-frame clones only, minus some. The sample lists about 28,000 clones, approximately 92% occurring once. The rearrangement joins TRBV19 to TRBJ2-2, with D possibly TRBD1 on 6 matching bases. The TCR originated in a female donor with multiple sclerosis, enrolled in a pregnancy study. Sequences were derived from CD4+ T cells from peripheral blood mononuclear cells, sampled in the second trimester of pregnancy. CDR3 coding DNA: TGTGCCAGTAGTAGTCCCCCAGGGGCTAATCACGGGGAGCTGTTTTTT. Amino acid sequence: CASSSPPGANHGELFF. Using reference TRBV19 and TRBJ2-2 for the parts outside the CDR3, the full variable domain is DGGITQSPKYLFRKEGQNVTLSCEQNLNHDAMYWYRQDPGQGLRLIYYSQIVNDFQKGDIAEGYSVSREKKESFPLTVTSAQKNPTAFYLCASSSPPGANHGELFFGEGSRLTVL.